Given below is one TCR beta chain in context. The V gene's germline CDR1 is LNHDA and CDR2 SQIVND (reference sequence). This CDR3 region has 17 residues. V gave up 5 bases and J gave up 0 bases; unmatched junction bases: 7. Under the authors' procedure: Reference gene primer amplification gave nucleated cell count estimates. The repertoire was sequenced with immunoSEQ multiplex PCR; TCRdb's copy has only in-frame clones and lacks some. V and J calls plus clone size are reproduced from that table; the DNA served to infer D and trimming. The data hold around 100,000 clones, with 84% observed a single time. The sample is drawn from a study of blood T cell repertoires in COVID-19. Study-level background: Sites across the United States, Italy and Spain contributed samples from acute and convalescent COVID-19. T cells, B-cell-depleted T cells, or PBMCs provided the cDNA or gDNA that served as material.

This receptor was identified in a human donor in a cohort sampled during active COVID-19. The J gene is TRBJ1-3, the V gene TRBV19; 10 nucleotides match TRBD1. Sequencing was done on a sample of peripheral blood. The CDR3 is CASSRTGTGASGNTIYF. CDR3 DNA sequence: TGTGCCAGTAGTCGTACCGGGACAGGGGCCTCTGGAAACACCATATATTTT.